This T cell receptor (beta chain) was retrieved from a study of Graves' ophthalmopathy and Graves' hyperthyroidism. From RNA, the CDR3 regions of TCR beta chains were amplified and sequenced. Second-round multiplex PCR followed a first-round RT-PCR using HTBI primers. TCRdb re-analysed the multiplex PCR reads in MiXCR, keeping a single row per CDR3 protein. The sample consists of roughly 410,000 distinct CDR3 sequences, 15% to 19% of them appearing once. Recruitment covered hyperthyroidism patients aged 18 to 65 whose new diagnosis was of under 2 months' duration. A diagnosis was made from clinical symptoms together with serum thyroxine, TRAb, thyroid ultrasound and orbital computed tomography. This clonotype has ten or more counts. Trimming removed 2 bases at V and 2 bases at J, with 10 bases between. Looked up from germline, CDR1 is SGHTA and CDR2 is FQGNSA. The CDR3 runs to 14 residues.

The TCR originated in a woman aged 18-35 years with stable Graves' hyperthyroidism. Input material: peripheral blood. J is TRBJ2-7 and V is TRBV7-2, with TRBD1 as a possible D gene (5 bases). CDR3 DNA sequence: TGTGCCAGCAGCTTACAGGGTAGTCCCTACGAGCAGTACTTC. Translation: CASSLQGSPYEQYF.